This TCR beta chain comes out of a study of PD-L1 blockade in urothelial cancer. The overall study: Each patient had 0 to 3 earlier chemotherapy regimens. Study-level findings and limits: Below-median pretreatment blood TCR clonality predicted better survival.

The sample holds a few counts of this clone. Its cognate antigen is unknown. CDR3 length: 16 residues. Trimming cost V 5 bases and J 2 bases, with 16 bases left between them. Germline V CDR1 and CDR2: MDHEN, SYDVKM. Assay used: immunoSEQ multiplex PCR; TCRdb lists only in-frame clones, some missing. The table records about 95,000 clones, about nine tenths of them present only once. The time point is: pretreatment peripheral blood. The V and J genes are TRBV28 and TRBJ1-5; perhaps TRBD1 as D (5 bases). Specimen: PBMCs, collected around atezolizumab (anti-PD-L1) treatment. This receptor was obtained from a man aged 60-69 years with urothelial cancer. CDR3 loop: CASSGTGRKGNQPQHF. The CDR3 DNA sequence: TGTGCCAGCAGTGGGACTGGCAGGAAGGGCAATCAGCCCCAGCATTTT. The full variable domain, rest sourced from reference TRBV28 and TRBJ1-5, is DVKVTQSSRYLVKRTGEKVFLECVQDMDHENMFWYRQDPGLGLRLIYFSYDVKMKEKGDIPEGYSVSREKKERFSLILESASTNQTSMYLCASSGTGRKGNQPQHFGDGTRLSIL.